The clone carrying this T cell receptor beta chain showed up just once. Per the study methods: Amplification of reference gene primers provided the estimated nucleated cell counts. The method was immunoSEQ multiplex PCR; TCRdb's version includes in-frame clones alone and lacks a portion of them. V, J and clone size derive from that table, while D and trimming were established from the DNA sequence. The sample holds fewer than 250,000 clones, around 80% seen once. This sample stems from a study of blood T cell repertoires in COVID-19. About the study: PBMCs, B-cell-depleted T cells, or T cells were the source of the cDNA or gDNA that made up the material.

Each participant's cohort was designated according to participant-reported clinical history. This receptor was taken from a woman in her 50s with acute COVID-19. The sequenced sample consisted of PBMCs or T cells enriched from blood (not recorded which).

The CDR3 is CASSPRDSRSDTQYF. In DNA, the CDR3 is TGTGCCAGCAGCCCCCGGGACTCACGTTCAGATACGCAGTATTTT. This chain connects TRBV4-2 to TRBJ2-3; D is possibly TRBD2 (6 bases). V lost 4 bases to trimming and J lost 4 bases, with 15 bases between them. The germline V gene has CDR1 LGHNA and CDR2 YNFKEQ. The CDR3 length is 15 residues.